These 25 T cell receptor beta chains came from one sample sequenced in a study of T cell repertoires in cytomegalovirus infection. Each CDR3 protein gets one entry after TCRdb re-called the reads with MiXCR. The sample holds some 920,000 distinct CDR3 sequences, approximately 32% seen once. Their cognate antigens are unknown. This specimen consisted of cultured CD8+ T cells from PBMCs, obtained from culture after CMV antigen stimulation. These receptors were collected from a human donor in good health (CMV status not recorded). Some clones in this sample may be carry-over from other donors' samples.

CDR3 residues: CASRPPPPVAEAFF. The CDR3 DNA reads as TGTGCCAGCAGACCCCCGCCCCCTGTCGCTGAAGCTTTCTTT. V gene TRBV7-9 combines with J gene TRBJ1-1; D not resolved. Germline V CDR1 and CDR2: SEHNR, FQNEAQ (reference sequence). Between the trimmed V and J ends, which lost 6 bases and 6 bases, there was a span of 17 bases. The CDR3 is 14 amino acids.

The sample holds many counts of this clonotype. V is TRBV6-2 or TRBV6-3 and J is TRBJ2-2; 7 positions match TRBD2. The CDR3 covers 15 residues. Germline CDR1 MNHEY, CDR2 SVGEGT. J lost 0 bases, V lost 8 bases, and 6 bases had no gene match. DNA for the CDR3: TGTGCCAGCTCCCAGGCGGGGGCGAACACCGGGGAGCTGTTTTTT. Translating it yields CASSQAGANTGELFF.

V usage is TRBV7-6 and J usage is TRBJ2-5; D call uncertain. Between the trimmed V and J ends, which lost 7 bases and 4 bases, there was a span of 25 bases. Germline lookup yields CDR1 SGHVS and CDR2 FNYEAQ. CDR3 length: 17 residues. CDR3 loop: CASTSRVAELITETQYF. CDR3 in DNA: TGTGCCAGCACCTCAAGGGTAGCCGAACTCATAACAGAGACCCAGTACTTC.

This clonotype showed up just a few times. V is TRBV7-9 and J is TRBJ2-1; TRBD2 matches at 12 bases. Germline CDR1 and CDR2: SEHNR and FQNEAQ (reference sequence). This CDR3 comprises 17 residues. J was trimmed by 4 bases and V by 5 bases; bases with no gene match: 9. CDR3 sequence reads: CASSHGLAGSLYNEQFF. The DNA for the CDR3 is TGTGCCAGCAGCCACGGACTAGCGGGGAGCTTATACAATGAGCAGTTCTTC.

This clonotype turned up a few times. The rearrangement joins TRBV7-9 to TRBJ1-6; D uncertain. Germline assignment: CDR1 SEHNR and CDR2 FQNEAQ (reference sequence). Trimming took 7 bases from V and 9 from J, leaving 19 bases between them. This CDR3 is 15 amino acids long. CDR3 residues: CASNSEGQFGSPLHF. The CDR3 DNA reads as TGTGCCAGCAACTCAGAAGGGCAGTTCGGTTCACCCCTCCACTTT.

This clonotype was seen more than once but under ten times. V is TRBV6-1 and J is TRBJ2-5; a possible D gene is TRBD1 (6 bases). The V and J ends lost 5 bases and 0 bases respectively, with 19 bases between them. The V gene's germline CDR1 is MNHNS and CDR2 SASEGT. CDR3 length: 17 residues. CDR3 bases: TGTGCCAGCAGTTATCCGTCCAGGGGATCGTACCAAGAGACCCAGTACTTC. Amino acid sequence: CASSYPSRGSYQETQYF.

The chain employs TRBV9 and TRBJ1-1; possibly TRBD1 for D (6 bases). The germline V and J ends were trimmed by 3 bases and 1 base, with 10 bases remaining between them. CDR3 length: 14 residues. The germline CDR1 and CDR2 sequences are SGDLS and YYNGEE. This CDR3 is CASSDGGANTEAFF. The CDR3 DNA is TGTGCCAGCAGCGATGGGGGGGCGAACACTGAAGCTTTCTTT. The full variable domain, with the rest looked up from reference TRBV9 and TRBJ1-1, is DSGVTQTPKHLITATGQRVTLRCSPRSGDLSVYWYQQSLDQGLQFLIQYYNGEERAKGNILERFSAQQFPDLHSELNLSSLELGDSALYFCASSDGGANTEAFFGQGTRLTVV.

This clonotype was observed a handful of times. The chain combines TRBV7-9 with TRBJ1-2; no clear D. V was shortened by 4 bases and J by 8 bases, with 11 bases between the two germline ends. The V gene's germline CDR1 is SEHNR and CDR2 FQNEAQ (reference sequence). This CDR3 contains 12 residues. The CDR3 DNA is TGTGCCAGCAGCTCGCCGACTGAAGGCTACACCTTC. Protein product: CASSSPTEGYTF.

This clonotype showed up just a few times. This rearrangement joins TRBV27 to TRBJ2-5; D gene uncertain. Germline CDR1 MNHEY, CDR2 SMNVEV (reference sequence). The CDR3 totals 14 residues. The V end lost 4 bases, the J end lost 5 bases, and 14 bases lay between the germline ends. Here the CDR3 DNA reads TGTGCCAGCAGTTCCCTGGGTGGGTTTGAGACCCAGTACTTC. Translating gives CASSSLGGFETQYF.

The genes are TRBV5-6 and TRBJ2-7; D perhaps matches TRBD1 (7 bases). This CDR3 contains 15 residues. Looked up from germline, CDR1 is SGHDT and CDR2 is YYEEEE. V was cut by 3 bases and J by 1 base, with 14 bases left in between. For the CDR3, the DNA is TGTGCCAGCAGCTCCGGGGCAGGGGGGTCCTACGAGCAGTACTTC. Its protein product is CASSSGAGGSYEQYF.

This clonotype came up many times. V gene TRBV5-6 combines with J gene TRBJ2-1; D is ambiguous. Trimming took off 2 bases at V and 8 bases at J, with 5 bases between the two ends. Per the germline V gene, CDR1 is SGHDT and CDR2 is YYEEEE. The length of the CDR3 is 11 residues. CDR3 DNA sequence: TGTGCCAGCAGCTTAGACCATGAGCAGTTCTTC. It translates to CASSLDHEQFF. Variable domain in full (rest from reference TRBV5-6 and TRBJ2-1): DAGVTQSPTHLIKTRGQQVTLRCSPKSGHDTVSWYQQALGQGPQFIFQYYEEEERQRGNFPDRFSGHQFPNYSSELNVNALLLGDSALYLCASSLDHEQFFGPGTRLTVL.

Notes on this clonotype: At one end the junction does not follow the germline gene, possibly because of a read error. The chain employs TRBV6-6 and TRBJ2-1; 8 nucleotides agree with TRBD2. Germline assignment: CDR1 MNHNY and CDR2 SVGAGI (reference sequence). This CDR3 is built from 16 residues. The CDR3 sequence is CAGSYGRGGSYNEQFF. The CDR3 DNA follows: TGTGCCGGCAGTTACGGGAGGGGGGGGTCCTACAATGAGCAGTTCTTC.

The chain uses TRBV6-6 and TRBJ1-2, with 7 bases matching TRBD1. CDR3 length: 17 residues. The germline V gene encodes CDR1 MNHNY and CDR2 SVGAGI (reference sequence). The ends lost 5 bases at V and 4 bases at J; junction bases unmatched: 16. For the CDR3, the DNA is TGTGCCAGCAGTGATTCTCCCCGAGCAGGGGGTCCCTATGGCTACACCTTC. Its protein is CASSDSPRAGGPYGYTF.

This rearrangement joins TRBV5-4 to TRBJ1-1, with D possibly being TRBD1 (6 bases). V lost 0 bases to trimming and J lost 4 bases, with 16 bases between them. This CDR3 has 16 residues. CDR1 SGHNT and CDR2 YYREEE come from the germline V gene (reference sequence). The DNA of the CDR3 is TGTGCCAGCAGCTTGGGCCTCGGGGGCCAAGCCACTGAAGCTTTCTTT. Residues: CASSLGLGGQATEAFF.

This chain uses TRBV10-3 with TRBJ2-1; D is perhaps TRBD2 (5 bases). CDR1 ENHRY and CDR2 SYGVKD come from the germline V gene. This CDR3 contains 16 residues. Trimming removed 6 bases at V and 5 bases at J, with 20 bases between. CDR3 bases: TGTGCCATCAGCCTAGCAGAGCGCGGCCTCGACAATGAGCAGTTCTTC. It translates to CAISLAERGLDNEQFF.

Ten or more counts support this clonotype. The chain carries TRBV7-9 and TRBJ1-5, with D unresolved. Germline-derived CDR1 and CDR2 are SEHNR and FQNEAQ (reference sequence). CDR3 size: 14 residues. Deletions cut 0 bases from V and 6 bases from J, with 9 bases between. CDR3 region: CASSLAGPVQPQHF. The DNA for the CDR3 is TGTGCCAGCAGCTTAGCAGGGCCAGTTCAGCCCCAGCATTTT.

The chain couples TRBV3-1 to TRBJ2-3; D might be TRBD1 or TRBD2, each matching 5 bases. CDR3 size: 16 residues. Germline-derived CDR1 and CDR2 are LGHDT and YNNKEL (reference sequence). Trimming removed 0 bases at V and 0 bases at J, with 10 bases between. The CDR3 spells CASSQELGASTDTQYF. In DNA form, the CDR3 reads TGTGCCAGCAGCCAAGAACTCGGGGCGAGCACAGATACGCAGTATTTT.

There are a few counts of this clonotype. The rearrangement uses TRBV11-2 and TRBJ1-2; no clear D gene. The CDR3 has 12 amino acids. Looked up from germline, CDR1 is SGHAT and CDR2 is FQNNGV. V was shortened by 6 bases and J by 1 base, with 6 bases between the two germline ends. The CDR3 sequence is CASSGNNYGYTF. CDR3 DNA: TGTGCCAGCAGTGGAAATAACTATGGCTACACCTTC.

This rearrangement joins TRBV3-1 to TRBJ2-2, with 9 nucleotides matching TRBD1. The trim removed 0 bases at V and 7 bases at J, leaving 12 bases unmatched. Germline values: CDR1 LGHDT, CDR2 YNNKEL (reference sequence). This CDR3 spans 18 amino acids. CDR3 nucleotide sequence: TGTGCCAGCAGCCAAGATAGAAGGGGACAGGGTCCCAGCGGGGAGCTGTTTTTT. This codes for CASSQDRRGQGPSGELFF.

The chain couples TRBV3-1 to TRBJ2-1; 10 bases are a match to TRBD2. V shed 6 bases, J shed 5 bases, and the junction held 7 bases outside the gene matches. This CDR3 contains 15 residues. CDR1 is LGHDT, CDR2 YNNKEL, per germline (reference sequence). The CDR3 DNA reads TGTGCCAGCAGTCTAGCGGGGGAATCCGACAATGAGCAGTTCTTC. Translated: CASSLAGESDNEQFF.

This clonotype was observed a few times. The V gene is TRBV7-9, the J gene TRBJ1-2, with TRBD1 matching 7 bases. Germline assignment: CDR1 SEHNR and CDR2 FQNEAQ (reference sequence). V lost 4 bases, J lost 4 bases, and 12 bases stayed unmatched. The CDR3 has 16 residues. CDR3 in amino acids: CASSYPGTEDSYGYTF. The DNA for the CDR3 is TGTGCCAGCAGCTACCCTGGGACAGAAGACTCCTATGGCTACACCTTC.

This clonotype was recorded once. One end of the junction does not line up with germline, which may come from a read error. This chain joins TRBV27 and TRBJ2-2; perhaps TRBD2 as D (7 bases). Germline V gene lookup returns CDR1 MNHEY and CDR2 SMNVEV (reference sequence). The CDR3 consists of 13 residues. The CDR3 sequence: CANSLRGPGELFF. The CDR3 DNA follows: TGTGCCAACAGTCTGCGGGGGCCCGGGGAGCTGTTTTTT.

This clonotype has only a few counts. J is TRBJ1-6 and V is TRBV7-3; D is perhaps TRBD1 (6 bases). Trimming stripped 4 bases from V and 9 bases from J, with 22 bases between. Germline CDR1 and CDR2: SGHTA and FQGTGA. The CDR3 covers 17 residues. CDR3 protein: CASSSTGGPYMGSPLHF. CDR3 bases: TGTGCCAGCAGCTCAACGGGGGGGCCCTACATGGGTTCACCCCTCCACTTT.

The rearrangement uses TRBV27 and TRBJ2-1; D is possibly TRBD2 (6 bases). This CDR3 is built from 15 residues. Germline V CDR1 and CDR2: MNHEY, SMNVEV (reference sequence). V lost 6 bases and J 7 bases, leaving 19 bases between the germline ends. CDR3 sequence: CASRGGLQTANEQFF. The DNA of the CDR3 is TGTGCCAGCAGGGGGGGACTGCAGACGGCAAATGAGCAGTTCTTC.

This clonotype was observed a handful of times. The rearrangement links TRBV6-5 to TRBJ2-5; 11 nucleotides agree with TRBD2. The CDR3 totals 19 residues. CDR1 and CDR2 from the germline V gene are MNHEY and SVGAGI. J gave up 5 bases and V 0 bases, and 14 bases lay outside the gene matches. CDR3: CASSYSLLTSGGLQETQYF. The CDR3 DNA reads TGTGCCAGCAGTTACTCGCTGTTAACTAGCGGGGGCCTTCAGGAGACCCAGTACTTC.